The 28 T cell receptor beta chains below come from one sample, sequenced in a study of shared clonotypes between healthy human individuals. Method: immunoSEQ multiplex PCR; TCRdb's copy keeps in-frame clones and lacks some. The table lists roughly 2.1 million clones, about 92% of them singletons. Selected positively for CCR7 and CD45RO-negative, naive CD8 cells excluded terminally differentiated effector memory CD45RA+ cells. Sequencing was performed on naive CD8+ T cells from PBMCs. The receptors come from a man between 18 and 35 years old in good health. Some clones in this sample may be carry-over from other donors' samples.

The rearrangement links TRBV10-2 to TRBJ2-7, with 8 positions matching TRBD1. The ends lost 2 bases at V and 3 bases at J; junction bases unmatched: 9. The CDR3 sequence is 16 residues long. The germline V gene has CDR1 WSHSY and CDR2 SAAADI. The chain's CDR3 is CASSEGTGAPSYEQYF. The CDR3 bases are TGCGCCAGCAGTGAGGGGACAGGAGCCCCTAGCTACGAGCAGTACTTC.

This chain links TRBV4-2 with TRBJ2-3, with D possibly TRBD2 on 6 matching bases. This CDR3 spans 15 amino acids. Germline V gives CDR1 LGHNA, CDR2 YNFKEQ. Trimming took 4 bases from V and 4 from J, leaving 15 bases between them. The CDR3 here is CASSLAGQRADTQYF. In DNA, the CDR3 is TGTGCCAGCAGCCTGGCGGGGCAGCGGGCAGATACGCAGTATTTT.

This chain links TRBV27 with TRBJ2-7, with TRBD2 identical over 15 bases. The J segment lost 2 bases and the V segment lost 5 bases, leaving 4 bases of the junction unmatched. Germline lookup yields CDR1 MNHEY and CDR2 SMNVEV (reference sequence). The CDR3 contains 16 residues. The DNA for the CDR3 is TGTGCCAGCAGTCTGGGGACTAGCGGGAGGACCTACGAGCAGTACTTC. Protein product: CASSLGTSGRTYEQYF.

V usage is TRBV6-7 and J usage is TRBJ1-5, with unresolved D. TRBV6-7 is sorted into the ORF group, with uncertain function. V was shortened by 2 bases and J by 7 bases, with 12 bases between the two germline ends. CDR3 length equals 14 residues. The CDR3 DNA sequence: TGTGCCAGCAGTTACCCCAGACCAAGGCAGCCCCAGCATTTT. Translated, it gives CASSYPRPRQPQHF.

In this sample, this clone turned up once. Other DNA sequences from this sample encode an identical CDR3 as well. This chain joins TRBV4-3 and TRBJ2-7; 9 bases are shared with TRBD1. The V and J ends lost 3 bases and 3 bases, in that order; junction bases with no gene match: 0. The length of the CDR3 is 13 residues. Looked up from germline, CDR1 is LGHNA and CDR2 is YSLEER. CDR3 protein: CASSQDRGYEQYF. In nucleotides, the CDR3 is TGCGCCAGCAGCCAGGACAGGGGCTACGAGCAGTACTTC.

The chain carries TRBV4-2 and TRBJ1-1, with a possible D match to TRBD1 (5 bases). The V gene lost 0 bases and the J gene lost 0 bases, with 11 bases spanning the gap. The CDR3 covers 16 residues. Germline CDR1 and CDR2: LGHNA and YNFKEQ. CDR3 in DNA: TGTGCCAGCAGCCAAGATTATGAAGGGGTGAACACTGAAGCTTTCTTT. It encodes CASSQDYEGVNTEAFF.

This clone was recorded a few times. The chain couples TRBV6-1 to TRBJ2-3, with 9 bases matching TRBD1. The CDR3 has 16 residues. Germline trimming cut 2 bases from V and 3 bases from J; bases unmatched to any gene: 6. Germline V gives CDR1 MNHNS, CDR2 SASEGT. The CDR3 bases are TGTGCCAGCAGTGAACCCCCGGGACAGGGAACAGATACGCAGTATTTT. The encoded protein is CASSEPPGQGTDTQYF.

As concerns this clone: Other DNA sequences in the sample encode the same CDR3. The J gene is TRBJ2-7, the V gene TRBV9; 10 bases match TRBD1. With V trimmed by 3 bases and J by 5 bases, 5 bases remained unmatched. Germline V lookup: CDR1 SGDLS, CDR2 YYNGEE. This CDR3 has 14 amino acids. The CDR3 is CASSDRDRGDEQYF. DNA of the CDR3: TGTGCCAGCAGCGACCGGGACAGGGGCGACGAGCAGTACTTC.

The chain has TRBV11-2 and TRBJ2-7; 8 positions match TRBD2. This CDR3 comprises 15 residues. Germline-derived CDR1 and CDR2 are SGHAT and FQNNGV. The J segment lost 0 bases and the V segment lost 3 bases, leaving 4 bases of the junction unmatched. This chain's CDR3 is CASSFLSGSSYEQYF. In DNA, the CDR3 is TGTGCCAGCAGCTTCCTAAGCGGGAGCTCCTACGAGCAGTACTTC.

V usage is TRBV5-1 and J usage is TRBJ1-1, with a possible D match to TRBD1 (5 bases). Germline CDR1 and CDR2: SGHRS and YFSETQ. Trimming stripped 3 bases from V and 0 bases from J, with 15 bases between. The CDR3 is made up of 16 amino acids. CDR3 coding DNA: TGCGCCAGCAGCTCCCGGGACCCCGATGTGAACACTGAAGCTTTCTTT. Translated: CASSSRDPDVNTEAFF.

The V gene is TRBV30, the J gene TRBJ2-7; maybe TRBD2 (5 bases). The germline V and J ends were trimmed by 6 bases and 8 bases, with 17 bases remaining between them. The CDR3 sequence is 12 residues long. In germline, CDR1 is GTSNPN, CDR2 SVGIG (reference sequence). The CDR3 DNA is TGTGCCTGTTCTGGAGGAGAGCCACAGCAGTACTTC. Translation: CACSGGEPQQYF.

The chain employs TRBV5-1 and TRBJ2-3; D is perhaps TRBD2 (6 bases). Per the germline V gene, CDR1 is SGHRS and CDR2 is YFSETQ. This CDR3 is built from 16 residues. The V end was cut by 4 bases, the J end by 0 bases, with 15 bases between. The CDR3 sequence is CASSPGLTISTDTQYF. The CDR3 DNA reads TGCGCCAGCAGCCCGGGACTTACGATTAGCACAGATACGCAGTATTTT.

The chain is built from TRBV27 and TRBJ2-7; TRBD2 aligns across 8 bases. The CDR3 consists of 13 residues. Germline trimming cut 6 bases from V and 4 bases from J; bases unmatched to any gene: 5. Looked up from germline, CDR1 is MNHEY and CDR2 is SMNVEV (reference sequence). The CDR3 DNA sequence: TGTGCCAGCAGGCAACTAGCGGAGTACGAGCAGTACTTC. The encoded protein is CASRQLAEYEQYF.

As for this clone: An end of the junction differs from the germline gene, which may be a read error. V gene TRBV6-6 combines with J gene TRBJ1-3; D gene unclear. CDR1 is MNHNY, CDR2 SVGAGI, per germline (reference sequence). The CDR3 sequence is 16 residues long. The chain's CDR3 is CASSYFATASGNTIYF. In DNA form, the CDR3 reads TGTGCCAGCAGCTACTTTGCAACAGCCTCTGGAAACACCATATATTTT.

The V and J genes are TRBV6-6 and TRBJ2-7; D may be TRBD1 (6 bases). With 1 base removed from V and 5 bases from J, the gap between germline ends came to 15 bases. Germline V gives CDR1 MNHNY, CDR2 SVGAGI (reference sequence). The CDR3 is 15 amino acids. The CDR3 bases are TGTGCCAGCAGTTACTTGACTCAGGGGCCAGACGAGCAGTACTTC. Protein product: CASSYLTQGPDEQYF.

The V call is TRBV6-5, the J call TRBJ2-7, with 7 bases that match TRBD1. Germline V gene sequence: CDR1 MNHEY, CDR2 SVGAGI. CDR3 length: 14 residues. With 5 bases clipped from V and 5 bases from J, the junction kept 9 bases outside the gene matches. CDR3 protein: CASSPYRGSDEQYF. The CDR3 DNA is TGTGCCAGCAGTCCTTACAGGGGCTCGGACGAGCAGTACTTC.

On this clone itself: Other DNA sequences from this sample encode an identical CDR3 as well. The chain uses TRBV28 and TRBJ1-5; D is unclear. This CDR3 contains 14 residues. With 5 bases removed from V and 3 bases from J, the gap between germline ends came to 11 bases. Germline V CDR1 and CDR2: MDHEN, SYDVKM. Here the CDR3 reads CASSPTGYNQPQHF. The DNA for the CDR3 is TGTGCCAGCAGTCCCACCGGGTACAATCAGCCCCAGCATTTT.

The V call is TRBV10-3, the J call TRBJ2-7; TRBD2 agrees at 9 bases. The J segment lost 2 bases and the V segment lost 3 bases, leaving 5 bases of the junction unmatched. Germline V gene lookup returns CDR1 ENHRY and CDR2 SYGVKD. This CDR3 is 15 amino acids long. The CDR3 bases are TGTGCCATCAGTGAAAGGACTAGCGTAACCTACGAGCAGTACTTC. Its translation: CAISERTSVTYEQYF.

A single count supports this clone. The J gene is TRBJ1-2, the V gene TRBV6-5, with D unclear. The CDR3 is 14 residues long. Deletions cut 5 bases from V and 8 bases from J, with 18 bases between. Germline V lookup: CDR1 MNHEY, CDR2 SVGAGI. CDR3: CASSPPGSPVGYTF. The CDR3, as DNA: TGTGCCAGCAGTCCGCCGGGGAGCCCCGTAGGCTACACCTTC.

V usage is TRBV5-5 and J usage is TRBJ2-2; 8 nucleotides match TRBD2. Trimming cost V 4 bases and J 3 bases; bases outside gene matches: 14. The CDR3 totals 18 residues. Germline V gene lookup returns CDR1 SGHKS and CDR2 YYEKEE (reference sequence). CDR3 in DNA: TGTGCCAGCAGCACCCCCGTCGGGGGGGCCAGGGACACCGGGGAGCTGTTTTTT. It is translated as CASSTPVGGARDTGELFF.

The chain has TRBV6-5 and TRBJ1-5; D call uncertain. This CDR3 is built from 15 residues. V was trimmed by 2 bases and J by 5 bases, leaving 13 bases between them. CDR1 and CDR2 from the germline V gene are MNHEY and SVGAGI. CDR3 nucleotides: TGTGCCAGCAGTTACGACGGCGGAAGGTATCAGCCCCAGCATTTT. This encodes CASSYDGGRYQPQHF.

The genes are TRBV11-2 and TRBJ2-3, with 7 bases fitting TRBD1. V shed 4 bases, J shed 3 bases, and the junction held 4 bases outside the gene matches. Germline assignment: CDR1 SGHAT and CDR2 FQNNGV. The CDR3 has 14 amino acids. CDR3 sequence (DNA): TGTGCCAGCAGCTCCCGACAGGGTACAGATACGCAGTATTTT. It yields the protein CASSSRQGTDTQYF.

CDR3 residues: CASSEAGGSTDTQYF. DNA for the CDR3: TGCGCCAGCAGTGAGGCGGGAGGGAGCACAGATACGCAGTATTTT. V is TRBV10-1 and J is TRBJ2-3; 9 bases match TRBD2. CDR1 is WNHNN and CDR2 is SYGVQD in the germline V gene (reference sequence). V was clipped by 2 bases and J by 0 bases; unmatched bases: 0. The CDR3 runs to 15 residues.

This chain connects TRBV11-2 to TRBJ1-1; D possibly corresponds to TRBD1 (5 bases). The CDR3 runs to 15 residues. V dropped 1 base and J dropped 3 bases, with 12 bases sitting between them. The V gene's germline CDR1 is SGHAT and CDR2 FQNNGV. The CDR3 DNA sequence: TGTGCCAGCAGCTTAGGGGCCCCAGGGTACACTGAAGCTTTCTTT. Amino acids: CASSLGAPGYTEAFF. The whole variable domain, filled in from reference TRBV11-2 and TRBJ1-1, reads EAGVAQSPRYKIIEKRQSVAFWCNPISGHATLYWYQQILGQGPKLLIQFQNNGVVDDSQLPKDRFSAERLKGVDSTLKIQPAKLEDSAVYLCASSLGAPGYTEAFFGQGTRLTVV.

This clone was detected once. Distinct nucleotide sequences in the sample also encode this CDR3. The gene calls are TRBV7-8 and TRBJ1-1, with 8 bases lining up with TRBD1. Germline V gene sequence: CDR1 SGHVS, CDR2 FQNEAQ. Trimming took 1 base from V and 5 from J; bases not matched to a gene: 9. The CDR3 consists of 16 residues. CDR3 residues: CASSLVVRGRETEAFF. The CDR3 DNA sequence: TGTGCCAGCAGCTTAGTTGTCAGGGGGCGCGAGACTGAAGCTTTCTTT.

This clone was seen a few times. This CDR3 reads CASSNIRATTNYGYTF. CDR3 bases: TGTGCCAGCAGCAATATTCGGGCGACCACTAACTATGGCTACACCTTC. The chain has TRBV7-9 and TRBJ1-2; D is ambiguous. Germline values: CDR1 SEHNR, CDR2 FQNEAQ (reference sequence). Trimming took off 5 bases at V and 0 bases at J, with 16 bases between the two ends. The CDR3 extends over 16 amino acids. The complete variable domain, with remaining parts taken from reference TRBV7-9 and TRBJ1-2, reads DTGVSQNPRHKITKRGQNVTFRCDPISEHNRLYWYRQTLGQGPEFLTYFQNEAQLEKSRLLSDRFSAERPKGSFSTLEIQRTEQGDSAMYLCASSNIRATTNYGYTFGSGTRLTVV.

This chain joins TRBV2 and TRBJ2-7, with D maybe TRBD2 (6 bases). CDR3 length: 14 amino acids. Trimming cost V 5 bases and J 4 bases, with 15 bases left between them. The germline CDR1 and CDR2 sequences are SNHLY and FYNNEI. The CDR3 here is CASSLPGLMYEQYF. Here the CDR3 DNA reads TGTGCCAGCAGTCTCCCGGGACTGATGTACGAGCAGTACTTC. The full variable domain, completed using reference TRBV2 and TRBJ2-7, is EPEVTQTPSHQVTQMGQEVILRCVPISNHLYFYWYRQILGQKVEFLVSFYNNEISEKSEIFDDQFSVERPDGSNFTLKIRSTKLEDSAMYFCASSLPGLMYEQYFGPGTRLTVT.

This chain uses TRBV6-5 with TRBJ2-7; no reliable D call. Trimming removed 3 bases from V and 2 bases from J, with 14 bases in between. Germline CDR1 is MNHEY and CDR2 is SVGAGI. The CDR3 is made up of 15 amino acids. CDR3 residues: CASSYGIGGTYEQYF. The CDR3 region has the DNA TGTGCCAGCAGTTATGGTATAGGCGGTACCTACGAGCAGTACTTC.